The sequence of this T cell receptor beta chain was determined in a study of blood T cell repertoires in COVID-19. Study background: The United States, Italy and Spain provided the acute and convalescent COVID-19 samples.

Individuals aged 18 to 89 years were recruited from fewer than 25 US areas. Participants' own reports of clinical history determined their cohort assignment. Original processing methods: Estimated nucleated cell counts came from reference gene primer amplification. TCRdb keeps only in-frame clones here, not all; method: immunoSEQ multiplex PCR. From that table come the V and J calls and clone size; the DNA was used to work out D and trimming. The table shows roughly 250,000 clones, with about 87% occurring only once. This clone came up once. The V end lost 6 bases, the J end lost 7 bases, and 24 bases lay between the germline ends. CDR1 and CDR2 from the germline V gene are PRHDT and FYEKMQ (reference sequence). This CDR3 contains 16 residues.

Material for sequencing was PBMCs or T cells enriched from blood (not recorded which). V gene TRBV13 combines with J gene TRBJ1-1, with D possibly TRBD1 on 6 matching bases. The TCR originated in a woman aged 45-65 years who had recovered from COVID-19. The CDR3 loop reads CASRQVGLQGKGEAFF. The CDR3 DNA reads as TGTGCCAGCAGACAAGTTGGTCTTCAGGGGAAGGGTGAAGCTTTCTTT.